The rows below give T cell receptor beta chains drawn from one sample of a study of shared T cell receptors in the human thymus. Profiling relied on immunoSEQ multiplex PCR, and the TCRdb table lists in-frame clones only, not all of them. The table includes 700,000 to 750,000 clones, 70% to 90% detected once. This sample was shared with a second study, whose subject was human thymus T cells.

Sequenced sample: thymocytes. The receptors were gathered from a girl under three years old with a congenital heart defect. Both conserved end residues are part of each CDR3. A D gene is named only where the DNA matches it firmly. Size values are once, few and many counts, or a class for expanded clones, and some rows have none.

>TRBV11-2|few|-|TRBJ2-5
TGTGCCAGCAGCTTAAAAAGGGTCCGGGGGGAGACCCAGTACTTC
CASSLKRVRGETQYF
>TRBV4-1|-|-|TRBJ1-1
TGCGCCAGCAGCCACCTAGGTGATGCTGAAGCTTTCTTT
CASSHLGDAEAFF
>TRBV5-6|-|-|TRBJ1-2
TGTGCCAGCAGCTTGCTTCAGGCGACCTATGGCTACACCTTC
CASSLLQATYGYTF
>TRBV7-6|-|TRBD1|TRBJ1-2
TGTGCCAGCAGCCCCGGACAGGGCCAAGAACCAAACTATGGCTACACCTTC
CASSPGQGQEPNYGYTF
>TRBV28|-|-|TRBJ1-6
TGTGCCAGCAGTTTTTTACAGGGTGATAATTCCCCCCTCCACTTT
CASSFLQGDNSPLHF
>TRBV10-2|few|TRBD1|TRBJ2-7
TGCGCCAGCAGGGGGCAGGGGGTCTACGAGCAGTACTTC
CASRGQGVYEQYF
>TRBV11-2|-|TRBD2|TRBJ2-3
TGTGCCAGCAGCTTAGTGGGGGGGACTAGGCCAGATACGCAGTATTTT
CASSLVGGTRPDTQYF
>TRBV19|-|-|TRBJ2-6
TGTGCCAGTAGTATAGGACAGGACGTCTCTGGGGCCAACGTCCTGACTTTC
CASSIGQDVSGANVLTF
>TRBV25-1|once|TRBD1|TRBJ1-2
TGTGCCAGCAGTCTTCCAGGGGGCCTTGTTCTTTCTAACTATGGCTACACCTTC
CASSLPGGLVLSNYGYTF
>TRBV6-5|-|-|TRBJ1-1
TGTGCCAGCAAGGGGACTGAAGCTTTCTTT
CASKGTEAFF
>TRBV6-6|-|-|TRBJ1-4
TGTGCCAGCAGCCCTCCGGGACACGCAAATGAAAAACTGTTTTTT
CASSPPGHANEKLFF
>TRBV19|-|TRBD2|TRBJ2-2
TGTGCCACGACTAGCGGGGGGAGGGGGGAGCTGTTTTTT
CATTSGGRGELFF
>TRBV6-7|few|-|TRBJ2-5
TGTGCCAGCAGTCGGGGGGCCAACCGGCAGGAGACCCAGTACTTC
CASSRGANRQETQYF
>TRBV10-2|-|-|TRBJ1-2
TGCGCCAGCAATGGCCTCTATGGCTACACCTTC
CASNGLYGYTF
>TRBV29-1|-|TRBD2|TRBJ2-7
TGCAGCGTAGGCGGGGGGTACGAGCAGTACTTC
CSVGGGYEQYF
>TRBV4-1|-|-|TRBJ1-5
TGCGCCAGCAGCCAAGATACCAGGAGCAATCAGCCCCAGCATTTT
CASSQDTRSNQPQHF
>TRBV2|-|-|TRBJ1-5
TGTGCCAGCAGTGCCGGGACTGAGAGCAATCAGCCCCAGCATTTT
CASSAGTESNQPQHF
>TRBV15|-|TRBD1|TRBJ1-5
TGTGCCACCAGCAGAGCAGGGGGCTTGAGTCAGCCCCAGCATTTT
CATSRAGGLSQPQHF
>TRBV11-2|-|TRBD1|TRBJ1-5
TGTGCCAGCAGCTTCCAGGACAGGGGGCCATATAGCAATCAGCCCCAGCATTTT
CASSFQDRGPYSNQPQHF
>TRBV29-1|-|TRBD2|TRBJ2-1
TGCAGCGTCTTCTCTGGCAGCGGGGATATCTACAATGAGCAGTTCTTC
CSVFSGSGDIYNEQFF
>TRBV19|-|TRBD1|TRBJ1-2
TGTGCCAGTAGTATCCCCTCGGACAGGAACTTACCTACGTATGGCTACACCTTC
CASSIPSDRNLPTYGYTF
>TRBV6-1|few|TRBD2|TRBJ2-7
TGTGCCAGCAGTGAAGCGGGGGGGGACTCCTACGAGCAGTACTTC
CASSEAGGDSYEQYF
>TRBV7-9|-|TRBD1|TRBJ1-2
TGTGCCAGCAGCTTCGATCCCCCGACAGGGGGCTGTGGCTACACCTTC
CASSFDPPTGGCGYTF
>TRBV5-4|-|-|TRBJ2-7
TGTGCCAGCAGCTACCACCGTCGATCAGGGGTGCTAGTAGAGCAGTACTTC
CASSYHRRSGVLVEQYF
>TRBV5-6|-|-|TRBJ2-5
TGTGCCAGCAGCCGGAAAATACAGGGTAGGGAGACCCAGTACTTC
CASSRKIQGRETQYF
>TRBV28|-|TRBD1|TRBJ2-3
TGTGCCAGCAGTATAAAGGACAGGGTTTTAAAACTTACAGATACGCAGTATTTT
CASSIKDRVLKLTDTQYF
>TRBV6-4|-|TRBD1|TRBJ1-2
TGTGCCAGCAAGGTGGACAGGGGTATGTTAGGCTACACCTTC
CASKVDRGMLGYTF
>TRBV5-5|-|TRBD1|TRBJ2-7
TGTGCCAGCAGCTTGGAGACAGGGTTTTACGAGCAGTACTTC
CASSLETGFYEQYF
>TRBV5-1|-|-|TRBJ1-5
TGCGCCAGCAGCTGGACAGTTGATCAGCCCCAGCATTTT
CASSWTVDQPQHF
>TRBV6-1|-|-|TRBJ1-1
TGTGCCAGCAGTGAAGCAGGGGTGAACACTGAAGCTTTCTTT
CASSEAGVNTEAFF
>TRBV5-6|-|-|TRBJ1-1
TGTGCCAGCAGCTTGCAGCGGGGACTAAACACTGAAGCTTTCTTT
CASSLQRGLNTEAFF
>TRBV5-6|once|TRBD1|TRBJ2-1
TGTGCCAGCAGCGTAGCCCCCGGGGACAGCTTCTACAATGAGCAGTTCTTC
CASSVAPGDSFYNEQFF
>TRBV14|-|TRBD1|TRBJ1-1
TGTGCCAGCAGCCAAAGGGACAGGGGGCCGAACACTGAAGCTTTCTTT
CASSQRDRGPNTEAFF
>TRBV29-1|-|TRBD2|TRBJ2-1
TGCAGCGTCTCCGATCGTCGGGGGGGTCCGGAAGATGAGCAGTTCTTC
CSVSDRRGGPEDEQFF
>TRBV6-1|-|TRBD1|TRBJ1-4
TGTGCCAGCGGCAAAACAGGGGCCACTAATGAAAAACTGTTTTTT
CASGKTGATNEKLFF
>TRBV7-3|-|TRBD2|TRBJ2-1
TGTGCCAGCAGCTCCGGGACTAGCGGGAACAATGAGCAGTTCTTC
CASSSGTSGNNEQFF
>TRBV10-3|once|-|TRBJ1-2
TGTGCCATCAAAACGAGGCGGGGAAACTATGGCTACACCTTC
CAIKTRRGNYGYTF
>TRBV6-4|once|TRBD1|TRBJ1-2
TGTGCCAGCAGTGACGACAGGGTGCCCTATGGCTACACCTTC
CASSDDRVPYGYTF
>TRBV10-3|-|-|TRBJ1-2
TGTGCCACCAAACAGGGTCGGAATGGCTACACCTTC
CATKQGRNGYTF